The 3 T cell receptor beta chains below come from one sample, sequenced in a study of blood T cell repertoires in COVID-19. Measured with immunoSEQ multiplex PCR; TCRdb has only the in-frame clones, and not every one. The sample consists of 350,000 or so clones, about 88% of them appearing once. Material: PBMCs or T cells enriched from blood (not recorded which). The receptors shown here come from a woman between 25 and 40 years old who had recovered from COVID-19.

The chain recombines TRBV7-6 with TRBJ2-7; 12 positions agree with TRBD1. Trimming at V came to 5 bases and at J to 2 bases, leaving 7 bases not matched to a gene. The CDR3 sequence is 16 residues long. Germline V gene data show CDR1 as SGHVS and CDR2 as FNYEAQ. The CDR3 here is CASSRAGQGAPYEQYF. CDR3 DNA: TGTGCCAGCAGCCGCGCGGGACAGGGGGCCCCCTACGAGCAGTACTTC. Full variable domain (missing parts from reference TRBV7-6 and TRBJ2-7): GAGVSQSPRYKVTKRGQDVALRCDPISGHVSLYWYRQALGQGPEFLTYFNYEAQQDKSGLPNDRFSAERPEGSISTLTIQRTEQRDSAMYRCASSRAGQGAPYEQYFGPGTRLTVT.

V and J are TRBV28 and TRBJ1-2, with 7 bases that match TRBD1. V shed 3 bases, J shed 7 bases, and the junction held 8 bases outside the gene matches. The CDR3 consists of 14 residues. Germline V gene data show CDR1 as MDHEN and CDR2 as SYDVKM. CDR3 sequence reads: CASSFSGGPGGYTF. The CDR3 DNA follows: TGTGCCAGCAGTTTCTCAGGGGGGCCGGGTGGCTACACCTTC.

The chain uses TRBV10-3 and TRBJ2-5; D not certain. Trimming shortened V by 0 bases and J by 5 bases, and 10 bases separated the two germline ends. Germline V gene data show CDR1 as ENHRY and CDR2 as SYGVKD. The CDR3 contains 14 residues. The CDR3 DNA follows: TGTGCCATCAGTGAGTCCTCGGGTGATGAGACCCAGTACTTC. Translated: CAISESSGDETQYF.